A selection of T cell receptor beta chains follows, all from one sample in a study of cytomegalovirus exposure and HLA in healthy donors. This table comes from immunoSEQ multiplex PCR, and its TCRdb copy is limited to in-frame clones, with some not included. The sample holds around 200,000 clones, about three quarters seen once. Sample: PBMCs. The receptors shown here come from a male donor in good health and CMV-seronegative. The CDR3 runs from the conserved cysteine through the conserved F or W. Fields, in order: clone size, V gene, J gene, CDR3 protein. Part of the rows lack a size; the others show once, few, many or a class for expanded clones.

size: .; V: TRBV9; J: TRBJ2-7; CDR3: CASSPTGGGGYEQYF
size: .; V: TRBV7-9; J: TRBJ1-2; CDR3: CASSLGQPLYGYTF
size: .; V: TRBV7-2; J: TRBJ2-7; CDR3: CASSFAGLPYEQYF
size: .; V: TRBV5-8; J: TRBJ2-1; CDR3: CASSPDEQGVIF
size: .; V: TRBV11-3; J: TRBJ2-1; CDR3: CASSFGRESSYNEQFF
size: .; V: TRBV27; J: TRBJ1-4; CDR3: CASSLLAGPNEKLFF
size: .; V: TRBV6-5; J: TRBJ2-1; CDR3: CASSYGGNNEQFF
size: .; V: TRBV6-5; J: TRBJ2-5; CDR3: CASSNRRRGQETQYF
size: .; V: TRBV4-3; J: TRBJ1-2; CDR3: CASSLRGQGNYGYTF
size: .; V: TRBV2; J: TRBJ2-7; CDR3: CASSDQGALYEQYF
size: .; V: TRBV25-1; J: TRBJ2-7; CDR3: CASSEFGDRVYEQYF
size: once; V: TRBV28; J: TRBJ2-3; CDR3: CAHEEAGAVDTQYF
size: once; V: TRBV2; J: TRBJ2-5; CDR3: CASRERGGSQTQYF
size: .; V: TRBV2; J: TRBJ1-3; CDR3: CATLGDSGNTIYF
size: .; V: TRBV5-6; J: TRBJ1-2; CDR3: CASSFTNYGYTF
size: once; V: TRBV19; J: TRBJ1-2; CDR3: CASSTPSYGYTF
size: few; V: TRBV28; J: TRBJ2-1; CDR3: CASSLFGKGVVF
size: .; V: TRBV28; J: TRBJ1-1; CDR3: CASSLIETEAFF
size: .; V: TRBV28; J: TRBJ2-7; CDR3: CASSRPAGLAYEQYF
size: .; V: TRBV13; J: TRBJ2-2; CDR3: CASIAYGLDRGKNTGELFF
size: .; V: TRBV29-1; J: TRBJ2-1; CDR3: CSGAGYNEQFF
size: .; V: TRBV9; J: TRBJ1-2; CDR3: CASSVGENTNYGYTF
size: .; V: TRBV7-9; J: TRBJ1-4; CDR3: CASNRGAENEKLFF
size: .; V: TRBV19; J: TRBJ1-1; CDR3: CASSPGLSNTEAFF
size: once; V: TRBV19; J: TRBJ1-4; CDR3: CASSPPGQPNEKLFF
size: .; V: TRBV23-1; J: TRBJ1-1; CDR3: CASSPSGSDTTEAFF
size: .; V: TRBV4-3; J: TRBJ1-1; CDR3: CASSQVLTGGNTEAFF
size: .; V: TRBV11-2; J: TRBJ2-2; CDR3: CASSLSEGKVAGELFF
size: .; V: TRBV7-8; J: TRBJ1-4; CDR3: CASSLVAGSNEKLFF
size: once; V: TRBV15; J: TRBJ2-7; CDR3: CATSLRGNEQYF
size: .; V: TRBV4-3; J: TRBJ2-1; CDR3: CASSQDYRDLYNEQFF
size: .; V: TRBV4-2; J: TRBJ1-2; CDR3: CASSQSGQGIKEYGYTF
size: .; V: TRBV10-3; J: TRBJ2-5; CDR3: CASRTVEEQYF
size: .; V: TRBV19; J: TRBJ2-4; CDR3: CASSKGRPAKNIQYF
size: .; V: TRBV5-6; J: TRBJ2-6; CDR3: CASSFVTGGSGANVLTF
size: once; V: TRBV5-8; J: TRBJ1-4; CDR3: CASSRGQGPTNEKLFF
size: .; V: TRBV6-1; J: TRBJ1-1; CDR3: CASSYQGREAFF
size: .; V: TRBV11-2; J: TRBJ2-2; CDR3: CASSLGADTGELFF
size: .; V: TRBV27; J: TRBJ2-1; CDR3: CASSLYSSGRTSPGNNEQFF
size: .; V: TRBV11-3; J: TRBJ2-7; CDR3: CASSIRSGGAYEQYF
size: .; V: TRBV9; J: TRBJ1-6; CDR3: CASRAGTGLNSPLHF
size: .; V: TRBV5-4; J: TRBJ1-2; CDR3: CASSFSSDSNYGYTF
size: .; V: TRBV7-8; J: TRBJ2-1; CDR3: CASSFPRAREQFF
size: .; V: TRBV18; J: TRBJ1-2; CDR3: CASSEMTGGASGYTF
size: .; V: TRBV10-3; J: TRBJ1-2; CDR3: CAISQGDRGNGYTF
size: .; V: TRBV30; J: TRBJ2-7; CDR3: CAWNPGGGEQYF
size: .; V: TRBV4-3; J: TRBJ1-6; CDR3: CASSHSGTGASPLHF
size: .; V: TRBV5-1; J: TRBJ2-3; CDR3: CASSHLRLAADMQYF
size: .; V: TRBV7-2; J: TRBJ1-1; CDR3: CASSFPGLNTEAFF
size: .; V: TRBV7-9; J: TRBJ2-1; CDR3: CASSLGQGGYNEQFF
size: .; V: TRBV7-2; J: TRBJ1-4; CDR3: CASSPAGVGQAGEKLFF
size: .; V: TRBV13; J: TRBJ1-2; CDR3: CASRSGEPGYTF
size: .; V: TRBV15; J: TRBJ1-2; CDR3: CATSASGTGIYGYTF
size: .; V: TRBV30; J: TRBJ1-5; CDR3: CAWSVRGGGQPQHF
size: few; V: TRBV7-3; J: TRBJ2-2; CDR3: CASSLTPGPGAGELFF
size: .; V: TRBV27; J: TRBJ1-5; CDR3: CASSFSAFGGLDQPQHF
size: .; V: TRBV5-1; J: TRBJ2-1; CDR3: CASSSGLAGPPPYNEQFF